The 10 T cell receptor beta chains reported below all come from one sample, sequenced in a study of shared clonotypes between healthy human individuals. Terminally differentiated effector memory CD45RA+ cells were left out of the naive CD8 fraction, which was CD45RO-negative and positively selected for CCR7. TCRdb keeps only in-frame clones here, not all; method: immunoSEQ multiplex PCR. Of about 2.1 million clones listed, around 93% are singletons. The specimen sequenced was naive CD8+ T cells from PBMCs. The receptors derive from a man in his late teens or twenties in good health. Some clones in this sample may be carry-over from other donors' samples.

The rearrangement uses TRBV6-5 and TRBJ2-5, with 8 nucleotides matching TRBD1. Germline CDR1 and CDR2: MNHEY and SVGAGI. The CDR3 runs 16 residues. After removal of 2 bases from V and 4 bases from J, the junction contained 9 bases not matched to a gene. The DNA for the CDR3 is TGTGCCAGCAGTTACGTGACGAGCAGGGGGCGAGAGACCCAGTACTTC. Translating it yields CASSYVTSRGRETQYF.

The chain recombines TRBV10-3 with TRBJ1-6; 7 bases fit TRBD1. V trimming: 3 bases; J trimming: 6 bases; junction bases outside the gene matches: 5. In germline, CDR1 is ENHRY, CDR2 SYGVKD. CDR3 length equals 15 residues. The CDR3 nucleotides read TGTGCCATCAGTGATTACGACAGGGTTAATTCACCCCTCCACTTT. The encoded protein is CAISDYDRVNSPLHF.

This chain joins TRBV13 and TRBJ1-1; 7 bases are shared with TRBD1. Per the germline V gene, CDR1 is PRHDT and CDR2 is FYEKMQ (reference sequence). The V and J ends lost 5 bases and 6 bases, in that order; junction bases with no gene match: 15. CDR3 size: 16 residues. CDR3: CASSPEDRSVGAEAFF. Here the CDR3 DNA reads TGTGCCAGCAGCCCCGAGGACAGGTCGGTAGGGGCTGAAGCTTTCTTT.

This chain links TRBV7-2 with TRBJ1-1; TRBD1 is a possible D gene (6 bases). Trimming removed 1 base from V and 0 bases from J, with 12 bases in between. The CDR3 is 16 residues long. CDR1 and CDR2 (germline): SGHTA, FQGNSA. The CDR3 region is CASSLGYGDMNTEAFF. CDR3 coding DNA: TGTGCCAGCAGCTTAGGGTATGGGGACATGAACACTGAAGCTTTCTTT. The whole variable domain, filled in from reference TRBV7-2 and TRBJ1-1, reads GAGVSQSPSNKVTEKGKDVELRCDPISGHTALYWYRQSLGQGLEFLIYFQGNSAPDKSGLPSDRFSAERTGGSVSTLTIQRTQQEDSAVYLCASSLGYGDMNTEAFFGQGTRLTVV.

This clone was seen a few times. Other DNA sequences in this specimen translate into the identical CDR3. The genes are TRBV4-1 and TRBJ2-2; a weak D match, TRBD2 (6 bases). Trimming pared 4 bases from V and 4 bases from J, leaving 16 bases between. Germline V gene lookup returns CDR1 MGHRA and CDR2 YSYEKL. The CDR3 contains 16 residues. Here the CDR3 reads CASSLKGLTATGELFF. CDR3 coding DNA: TGCGCCAGCAGCCTGAAGGGACTGACCGCCACCGGGGAGCTGTTTTTT.

This sequence joins TRBV6-1 and TRBJ1-2; unclear D gene. The CDR3 extends over 14 amino acids. The germline gives CDR1 MNHNS, CDR2 SASEGT. V was cut by 4 bases and J by 6 bases, with 15 bases left in between. DNA of the CDR3: TGTGCCAGCAGTGCAGCTGGACGTTCGGATGGCTACACCTTC. Translation: CASSAAGRSDGYTF.

The rearrangement uses TRBV7-9 and TRBJ1-1; TRBD1 aligns across 11 bases. CDR1 is SEHNR, CDR2 FQNEAQ, per germline (reference sequence). With 2 bases clipped from V and 1 base from J, the junction kept 12 bases outside the gene matches. The CDR3 covers 19 residues. The CDR3 coding sequence is TGTGCCAGCAGCTTAAACGCCCCCGGGACAGGGGGAGAGAACACTGAAGCTTTCTTT. It is translated as CASSLNAPGTGGENTEAFF.

A single count supports this clone. This chain's CDR3 is CASSLAPGSYEQYF. CDR3 nucleotide sequence: TGTGCCAGCAGCTTAGCGCCGGGTTCCTACGAGCAGTACTTC. This chain connects TRBV11-2 to TRBJ2-7, with unresolved D. Germline V CDR1 and CDR2: SGHAT, FQNNGV. The V and J ends lost 1 base and 1 base respectively, with 8 bases between them. This CDR3 is 14 amino acids long.

V gene TRBV27 combines with J gene TRBJ2-7, with a tentative D call TRBD1 (7 bases). There are 14 residues in the CDR3. The germline V gene encodes CDR1 MNHEY and CDR2 SMNVEV (reference sequence). Trimming stripped 3 bases from V and 7 bases from J, with 16 bases between. This CDR3 reads CASSFSRGVYEQYF. In DNA, the CDR3 is TGTGCCAGCAGTTTTTCCAGGGGGGTATATGAGCAGTACTTC.

The chain recombines TRBV27 with TRBJ2-1, with D unresolved. CDR3 length: 13 amino acids. Germline assignment: CDR1 MNHEY and CDR2 SMNVEV (reference sequence). V lost 6 bases and J 5 bases, leaving 11 bases between the germline ends. As DNA, the CDR3 is TGTGCCAGCAGCCCTATAACAAACAATGAGCAGTTCTTC. This codes for CASSPITNNEQFF.